Listed below are T cell receptor beta chains from one sample, sequenced in a study of patients and donors after allogeneic stem cell transplantation. TCRdb independently ran MiXCR on the RT-PCR reads; one entry per CDR3 protein. The profile shows a few hundred thousand distinct CDR3 sequences, roughly two fifths of them singletons. The sequencing sample was made of blood, either unsorted or a sorted T cell fraction (not recorded which). The receptors derive from a human donor who was either an allogeneic HSCT recipient or a stem cell or donor lymphocyte infusion donor (not recorded which). It is not recorded whose cells these are; they may come from a transplant donor. Each CDR3 is given with its conserved first and last residue. The D gene is left open where the match is weak. Clone sizes are given selectively: once, few, many, or a class where the clone is expanded.

D gene,CDR3 length,V gene,clone size,J gene,CDR3 protein,CDR3 DNA
-,15,TRBV7-9,-,TRBJ2-3,CASSPQGGWTDTQYF,TGTGCCAGCAGCCCACAGGGAGGGTGGACAGATACGCAGTATTTT
TRBD1,15,TRBV6-6,-,TRBJ2-7,CASSYAPGQGYEQYF,TGTGCCAGCAGTTACGCCCCGGGACAGGGCTACGAGCAGTACTTC
-,12,TRBV28,-,TRBJ1-2,CASHRALYGYTF,TGTGCCAGCCACCGGGCCCTTTATGGCTACACCTTC
TRBD2,15,TRBV5-1,-,TRBJ2-2,CASSRGDRDTGELFF,TGCGCCAGCAGCCGGGGGGATCGAGACACCGGGGAGCTGTTTTTT
-,15,TRBV9,few,TRBJ1-1,CASSPWTGPNTEAFF,TGTGCCAGCAGCCCGTGGACGGGTCCGAACACTGAAGCTTTCTTT
-,17,TRBV10-3,-,TRBJ2-3,CAIRPGGQPYSTDTQYF,TGTGCCATCAGACCAGGAGGACAACCGTATAGCACAGATACGCAGTATTTT
-,13,TRBV7-2,-,TRBJ1-1,CASSVGHATEAFF,TGTGCCAGCAGCGTAGGCCACGCCACTGAAGCTTTCTTT
-,15,TRBV7-9,-,TRBJ1-5,CASSLGTRDNQPQHF,TGTGCCAGCAGCCTGGGGACACGAGACAATCAGCCCCAGCATTTT
TRBD1,16,TRBV9,few,TRBJ1-3,CASSARDSISGNTIYF,TGTGCCAGCAGCGCTAGGGACAGTATCTCTGGAAACACCATATATTTT
-,14,TRBV12-3/TRBV12-4,-,TRBJ1-5,CASSRREYNQPQHF,TGTGCCAGCAGCCGCAGAGAGTACAATCAGCCCCAGCATTTT
-,16,TRBV19,once,TRBJ1-3,CASSIRGPFSGNTIYF,TGTGCCAGTAGTATCCGCGGACCGTTCTCTGGAAACACCATATATTTT
-,15,TRBV30,many,TRBJ1-1,CAWSVDRWWNTEAFF,TGTGCCTGGAGTGTCGACAGGTGGTGGAACACTGAAGCTTTCTTT
TRBD2,13,TRBV20-1,few,TRBJ2-3,CSGSLAITDTQYF,TGCAGTGGCTCACTAGCGATCACAGATACGCAGTATTTT
TRBD1,15,TRBV5-1,-,TRBJ1-2,CASSQMPTGDYGYTF,TGCGCCAGCAGCCAGATGCCTACAGGGGACTATGGCTACACCTTC
-,15,TRBV6-2/TRBV6-3,-,TRBJ1-5,CASSYFGGPGQPQHF,TGTGCCAGCAGTTACTTCGGCGGCCCAGGTCAGCCCCAGCATTTT
-,15,TRBV6-2/TRBV6-3,-,TRBJ1-1,CASSYDFSMNTEAFF,TGTGCCAGCAGTTACGACTTTTCCATGAACACTGAAGCTTTCTTT
-,14,TRBV20-1,few,TRBJ2-1,CSATDGGRYNEQFF,TGCAGTGCTACGGACGGGGGCCGTTACAATGAGCAGTTCTTC
TRBD1,15,TRBV12-3/TRBV12-4,-,TRBJ2-1,CASSLRQGLNNEQFF,TGTGCCAGCAGTTTGAGACAGGGCCTAAACAATGAGCAGTTCTTC
-,11,TRBV20-1,-,TRBJ1-4,CSASRGEKLFF,TGCAGTGCTAGTCGAGGAGAAAAACTGTTTTTT
-,13,TRBV5-6,-,TRBJ2-7,CASSFRTDYEQYF,TGTGCCAGCAGCTTTAGGACAGACTACGAGCAGTACTTC
-,13,TRBV5-1,few,TRBJ2-3,CASSLSWTDTQYF,TGCGCCAGCAGCTTGAGTTGGACAGATACGCAGTATTTT
-,14,TRBV6-1,-,TRBJ1-1,CASSPRQTNTEAFF,TGTGCCAGCAGTCCCCGACAGACGAACACTGAAGCTTTCTTT
-,13,TRBV7-9,few,TRBJ2-3,CASGGALADTQYF,TGTGCCAGTGGGGGGGCGCTTGCAGATACGCAGTATTTT
-,15,TRBV28,-,TRBJ2-1,CASRSSPPRQPEQFF,TGTGCCAGCAGATCCTCACCCCCTAGACAGCCCGAGCAGTTCTTC
-,15,TRBV5-6,-,TRBJ1-2,CASTFGGGTNYGYTF,TGTGCCAGCACTTTTGGTGGGGGCACCAACTATGGCTACACCTTC
TRBD1,17,TRBV7-9,few,TRBJ1-4,CASSTGTGFYTNEKLFF,TGTGCCAGCAGCACGGGGACAGGTTTTTACACTAATGAAAAACTGTTTTTT
-,13,TRBV7-3,-,TRBJ1-2,CASSLTANYGCTF,TGTGCCAGCAGCTTAACTGCTAACTATGGCTGCACCTTC
TRBD1,16,TRBV5-1,few,TRBJ1-1,CASSWGPGQGNTEAFF,TGCGCCAGCAGCTGGGGACCGGGACAGGGGAACACTGAAGCTTTCTTT
-,15,TRBV5-1,-,TRBJ2-2,CASSSSLGNTGELFF,TGCGCCAGCAGCTCCTCACTGGGGAACACCGGGGAGCTGTTTTTT